Reported below is one T cell receptor (beta chain). Method: immunoSEQ multiplex PCR; TCRdb's copy keeps in-frame clones and lacks some. Here the sample spans about 250,000 clones, around 83% being singletons. Germline V gene lookup returns CDR1 SGHAT and CDR2 FQNNGV. V lost 1 base, J lost 0 bases, and 9 bases stayed unmatched. The CDR3 has 17 amino acids. This sample was taken from a study of blood T cell repertoires in COVID-19. Looking at the study overall: Both acute and convalescent COVID-19 samples were obtained from the United States, Italy and Spain.

V and J are TRBV11-2 and TRBJ2-7, with 7 bases that match TRBD1. The sequenced sample was peripheral blood. The sequence was collected from a man older than 75 with acute or convalescent COVID-19. CDR3 loop: CASSLGTLRDSSYEQYF. The CDR3 region has the DNA TGTGCCAGCAGCTTAGGGACCCTCCGGGACAGCTCCTACGAGCAGTACTTC.